This T cell receptor beta chain emerged from a study of response to subunit inactivated influenza vaccine listed by TCRdb under 2018. At the level of the whole study: Deep quantitative profiling of the T cell receptor repertoire was used in the study to follow responses to a trivalent subunit inactivated influenza vaccine. What the study reported, not specific to this receptor: According to the authors, only a limited number of new T cells may be recruited by each seasonal influenza vaccination.

V was cut back by 5 bases and J by 13 bases, leaving a gap of 17 bases between them. The cysteine opens and the phenylalanine closes a CDR3 of 12 amino acids. This entry keeps only the CDR3 DNA: 36 bases, framed from base 1. Receptors were amplified or captured by RT-PCR. Data came from an Illumina HiSeq 2500. The raw public reads went through TCRdb reprocessing: fastp at Q25, MiXCR clone calling, in-frame beta chains kept. Each entry merges the rows of one CDR3 protein and shows their most common DNA and genes. The sample yields around 200,000 distinct CDR3 sequences; roughly 12% were counted once. The ten largest clones capture less than 30% of the sample. This clonotype was seen a few times. What this receptor recognizes is not known. Per-base qualities were not stored, and no clone one base away is much larger. This sample also belongs to another study, concerning T cells expressing NK-cell markers. According to the second study: The TCR beta cDNA libraries were made using 5'RACE template switching, a step that added both a universal primer site and unique molecular identifiers. Seven or eight donors provided sorted CD3+CD56+NKG2C+, CD3+CD56+NKG2C- and CD3+CD56-NKG2C+ T-cell subsets, whose TCR beta-chain repertoires were profiled. Among the eight sequenced donors, seven were HCMV-seropositive and one was HCMV-seronegative. To restrict sorting to alphabetaTCR-expressing T cells, an anti-gammadeltaTCR antibody was added in several experiments. In five to seven donors, the dominant CD3+CD56+NKG2C+ clonotypes were among the top 10 CD8+ clonotypes and accounted for about 1.0-7.5% of CD8+ T cells. Those dominant clonotypes were again the most abundant among CD3+CD56-NKG2C+ cells in a few donors, at about 25-65%. Whether the expanded NKG2C-expressing T cell clones were specific for HCMV antigens was left unclear. All eight donors whose samples were sequenced were randomly selected healthy volunteers, three of them men and five women. HCMV-specific IgG was detected in serum with a commercial ELISA kit to determine HCMV serostatus. Ficoll density gradient centrifugation was used to isolate peripheral blood mononuclear cells from blood. Using Miltenyi isolation kits, CD4+ and CD8+ T cells were isolated from PBMC through magnetic immunoseparation. Priming for cDNA synthesis came from the TCR beta constant segment, and two successive PCR amplification steps followed. Sequencing of the libraries produced 2 x 150 bp reads on Illumina HiSeq 2000/2500, MiSeq or NextSeq. MIGEC was used to demultiplex reads and group the reads by UMI, and MiTCR was used to assemble and quantify clonotypes. To exclude erroneous sequences, any TCR cDNA sequence not supported by at least two reads was discarded. The tcR package was used for downstream repertoire analysis, and clonotypes were matched between fractions using CDR3 nucleotide sequence together with V segment. VDJmatch was used to annotate antigen specificity against VDJdb, with one amino acid substitution allowed in CDR3.

The TCR comes from a man aged 50-60 years who received an inactivated influenza vaccine. Donor details come from another sample of the same person, matched by shared clones. This sequence uses TRBV12-3 or TRBV12-4 and TRBJ2-5, with no reliable assignment of the D segment. The input for sequencing was CD8+ T cells sorted from PBMCs, taken 11 to 12 days after vaccination. The bases read TGTGCCAGCAGTGACCAGACTCGAACGGTGTACTTC. Its translation is CASSDQTRTVYF.